Listed below are T cell receptor beta chains from one sample, sequenced in a study of T cells after yellow fever vaccination. Via MiXCR, TCRdb re-called the 5' RACE reads, giving one row per CDR3 protein. The sample yields tens of thousands of distinct CDR3 sequences, 6.5% to 8% seen once. The sample in question was CD8+ T cells not binding an NS4B(214-222) dextramer, sorted from PBMCs, obtained about 49 days after the first yellow fever vaccination. The source is a man younger than 35 who received the YFV17D yellow fever vaccine. Each CDR3 is given with its conserved first and last residue. Each record gives: D gene, V gene, clone size, J gene, CDR3 DNA, CDR3 protein. D genes are given only for firm matches. The listing skips clone size in some rows; elsewhere it reads once, few, many or a size class.

D: TRBD2
V: TRBV10-3
size: few
J: TRBJ2-7
DNA: TGTGCCATCAGTGAATACCCTAGCGGGGGGGGCTTGTTTGAGCAGTACTTC
CDR3: CAISEYPSGGGLFEQYF

D: .
V: TRBV6-5
size: few
J: TRBJ1-5
DNA: TGTGCCAGCAGTTACGGAACACAGTATAGCAATCAGCCCCAGCATTTT
CDR3: CASSYGTQYSNQPQHF

D: TRBD2
V: TRBV29-1
size: few
J: TRBJ2-3
DNA: TGCAGCGTTGACGGGGAGGAGACTAGCCCCACAGATACGCAGTATTTT
CDR3: CSVDGEETSPTDTQYF

D: .
V: TRBV29-1
size: many
J: TRBJ2-5
DNA: TGCAGCGTTGAAGGGCGCGAGGGAGAGACCCAGTACTTC
CDR3: CSVEGREGETQYF

D: .
V: TRBV5-6
size: many
J: TRBJ1-6
DNA: TGTGCCAGCAGCCCAACCCCGCAGGCCTATAATTCACCCCTCCACTTT
CDR3: CASSPTPQAYNSPLHF

D: .
V: TRBV6-2/TRBV6-3
size: many
J: TRBJ2-2
DNA: TGTGCCAGCAGTTACTCCCAGCCCTCCGGGGAGCTGTTTTTT
CDR3: CASSYSQPSGELFF

D: TRBD1
V: TRBV13
size: few
J: TRBJ2-7
DNA: TGTGCCAGCAGCGGAACAGGGGGAGAGCAGTACTTC
CDR3: CASSGTGGEQYF

D: TRBD1
V: TRBV5-5
size: .
J: TRBJ1-5
DNA: TGTGCCAGCAGCTTGGCGACAGGGGGCACCAATCAGCCCCAGCATTTT
CDR3: CASSLATGGTNQPQHF

D: .
V: TRBV7-8
size: .
J: TRBJ2-1
DNA: TGTGCCAGCAGCTTAATGAATGAGCAGTTCTTC
CDR3: CASSLMNEQFF

D: TRBD1
V: TRBV6-1
size: many
J: TRBJ1-3
DNA: TGTGCCAGCAGTCAGGGGGCGGAAGGAAACACCATATATTTT
CDR3: CASSQGAEGNTIYF

D: .
V: TRBV3-1
size: .
J: TRBJ2-1
DNA: TGTACCAGCAGCCAGCCGGGCTACAATGAGCAGTTCTTC
CDR3: CTSSQPGYNEQFF